This TCR beta chain was sequenced for a study of Tregs in tolerant kidney transplant recipients. Thawed PBMCs were FACS-sorted into unstimulated CD4+CD25+CD127- regulatory T cells, CD4+CD25- non-regulatory cells, CD4 and CD8 cells. As to this clone: From the germline J gene comes the end of the CDR3, since the read stops 3 residues before it.

Trimming removed 5 bases from V and 0 bases from J, with 14 bases in between. Germline V gene data show CDR1 as LNHDA and CDR2 as SQIVND (reference sequence). This CDR3 comprises 15 residues. The method was immunoSEQ multiplex PCR; TCRdb's version includes in-frame clones alone and lacks a portion of them. This sample's table reports tens of thousands of clones. Sequences were derived from CD8+ T cells from blood, sampled before the transplant. This clonotype originated in a human donor who received a combined kidney and bone marrow transplant. This chain uses TRBV19 with TRBJ2-7; D is undetermined. The part of the CDR3 DNA that was read is TGTGCCAGTAGTGTCGATAGCAGAAGCTCCTACGAG. Translation: CASSVDSRSSYE. The whole CDR3 sequence is CASSVDSRSSYEQYF.